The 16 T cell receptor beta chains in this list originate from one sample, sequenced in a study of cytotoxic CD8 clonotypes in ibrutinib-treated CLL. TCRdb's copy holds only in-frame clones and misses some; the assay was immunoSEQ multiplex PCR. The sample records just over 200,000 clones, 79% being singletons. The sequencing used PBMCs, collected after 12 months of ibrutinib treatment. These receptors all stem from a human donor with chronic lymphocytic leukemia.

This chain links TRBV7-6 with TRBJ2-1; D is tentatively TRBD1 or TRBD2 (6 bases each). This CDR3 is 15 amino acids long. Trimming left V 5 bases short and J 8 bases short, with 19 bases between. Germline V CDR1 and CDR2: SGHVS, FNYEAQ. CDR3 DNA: TGTGCCAGCAGCACTCGGGACGGGGGCTCCGATGAGCAGTTCTTC. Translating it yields CASSTRDGGSDEQFF.

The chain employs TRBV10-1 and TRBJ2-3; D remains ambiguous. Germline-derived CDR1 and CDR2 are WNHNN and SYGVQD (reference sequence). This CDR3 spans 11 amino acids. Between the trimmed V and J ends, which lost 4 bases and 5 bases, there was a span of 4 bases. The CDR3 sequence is CASSVGDTQYF. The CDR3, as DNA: TGCGCCAGCAGTGTTGGAGATACGCAGTATTTT.

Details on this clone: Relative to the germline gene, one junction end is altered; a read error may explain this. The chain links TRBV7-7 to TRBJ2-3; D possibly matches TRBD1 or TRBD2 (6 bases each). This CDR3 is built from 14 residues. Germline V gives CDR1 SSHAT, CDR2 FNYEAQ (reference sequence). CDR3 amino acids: CASSQGGFADTQYF. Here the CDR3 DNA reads TGTGCTAGCAGCCAAGGGGGGTTTGCAGATACGCAGTATTTT.

The CDR3 loop is CASSEPRPMNTEAFF. CDR3 in DNA: TGTGCCAGCAGTGAACCCCGGCCTATGAACACTGAAGCTTTCTTT. The chain links TRBV2 to TRBJ1-1; D gene unclear. The germline V gene encodes CDR1 SNHLY and CDR2 FYNNEI. CDR3 size: 15 residues. V shed 2 bases and J shed 0 bases, with 10 bases lying between them.

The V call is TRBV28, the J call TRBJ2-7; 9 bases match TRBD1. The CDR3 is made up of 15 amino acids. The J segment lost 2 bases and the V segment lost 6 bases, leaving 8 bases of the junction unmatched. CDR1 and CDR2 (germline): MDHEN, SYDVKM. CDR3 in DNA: TGTGCCAGCAGAGTCGGGACAGGGACCACCTACGAGCAGTACTTC. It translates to CASRVGTGTTYEQYF.

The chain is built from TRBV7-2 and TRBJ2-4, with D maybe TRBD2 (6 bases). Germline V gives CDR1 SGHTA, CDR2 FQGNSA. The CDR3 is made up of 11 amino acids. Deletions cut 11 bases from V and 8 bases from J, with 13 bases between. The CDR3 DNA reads TGTGCCGCAGGGACTCGAGACATTCAGTACTTC. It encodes CAAGTRDIQYF. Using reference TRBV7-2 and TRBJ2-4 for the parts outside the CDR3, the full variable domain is GAGVSQSPSNKVTEKGKDVELRCDPISGHTALYWYRQSLGQGLEFLIYFQGNSAPDKSGLPSDRFSAERTGGSVSTLTIQRTQQEDSAVYLCAAGTRDIQYFGAGTRLSVL.

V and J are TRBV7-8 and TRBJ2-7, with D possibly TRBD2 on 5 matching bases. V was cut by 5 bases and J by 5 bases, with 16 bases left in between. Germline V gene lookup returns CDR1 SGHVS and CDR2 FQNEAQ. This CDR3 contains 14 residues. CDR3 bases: TGTGCCAGCAGCCCCCGGGCTAGCTTCCACGAGCAGTACTTC. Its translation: CASSPRASFHEQYF.

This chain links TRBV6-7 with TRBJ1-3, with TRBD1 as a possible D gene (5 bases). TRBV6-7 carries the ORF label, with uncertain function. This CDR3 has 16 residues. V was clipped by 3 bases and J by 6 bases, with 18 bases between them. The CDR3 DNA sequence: TGTGCCAGCAGTTATTATCCGGGTCGGGACGAAAACACCATATATTTT. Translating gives CASSYYPGRDENTIYF.

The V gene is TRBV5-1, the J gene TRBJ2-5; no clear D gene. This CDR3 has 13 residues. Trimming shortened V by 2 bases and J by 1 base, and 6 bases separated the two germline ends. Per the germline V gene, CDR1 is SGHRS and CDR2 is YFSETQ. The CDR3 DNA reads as TGCGCCAGCAGCTTAAAAGGCCAAGAGACCCAGTACTTC. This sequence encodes CASSLKGQETQYF.

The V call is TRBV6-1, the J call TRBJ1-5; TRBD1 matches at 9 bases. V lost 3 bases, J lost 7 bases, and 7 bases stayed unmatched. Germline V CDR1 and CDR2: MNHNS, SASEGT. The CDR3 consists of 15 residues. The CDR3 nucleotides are TGTGCCAGCAGTGAGGTGGGACAGGGTGCCCAGCCCCAGCATTTT. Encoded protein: CASSEVGQGAQPQHF.

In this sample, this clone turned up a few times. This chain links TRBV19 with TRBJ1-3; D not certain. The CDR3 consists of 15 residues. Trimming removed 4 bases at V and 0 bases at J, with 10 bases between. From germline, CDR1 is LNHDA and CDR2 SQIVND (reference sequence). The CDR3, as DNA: TGTGCCAGTAGTAACCCAGGAGTCTCTGGAAACACCATATATTTT. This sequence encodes CASSNPGVSGNTIYF.

The CDR3 DNA reads as TGTGCCAGCAGCTCCCTAGCGGGGGGCCCAGGCGCGCAGTATTTT. Protein: CASSSLAGGPGAQYF. The chain uses TRBV7-3 and TRBJ2-3; 11 bases are a match to TRBD2. CDR3 length: 15 amino acids. V gave up 4 bases and J gave up 10 bases; unmatched junction bases: 10. CDR1 and CDR2 (germline): SGHTA, FQGTGA.

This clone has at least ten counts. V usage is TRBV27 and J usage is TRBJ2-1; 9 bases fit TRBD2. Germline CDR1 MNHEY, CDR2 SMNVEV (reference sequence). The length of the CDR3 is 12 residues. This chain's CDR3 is CPEREVYNEQFF. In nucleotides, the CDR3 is TGTCCTGAGCGGGAGGTCTACAATGAGCAGTTCTTC.

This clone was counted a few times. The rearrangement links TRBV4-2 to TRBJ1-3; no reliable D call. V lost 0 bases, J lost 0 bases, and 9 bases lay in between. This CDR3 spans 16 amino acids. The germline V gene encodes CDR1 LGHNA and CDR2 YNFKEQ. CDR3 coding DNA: TGTGCCAGCAGCCAAGACGACGGGTTCTCTGGAAACACCATATATTTT. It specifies CASSQDDGFSGNTIYF.

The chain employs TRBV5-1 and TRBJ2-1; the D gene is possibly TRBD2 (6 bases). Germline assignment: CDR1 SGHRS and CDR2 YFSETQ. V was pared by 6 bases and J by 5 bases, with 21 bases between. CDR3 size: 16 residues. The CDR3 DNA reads TGCGCCAGCAAGCTCCCGAGGGACTCCCATCACAATGAGCAGTTCTTC. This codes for CASKLPRDSHHNEQFF.

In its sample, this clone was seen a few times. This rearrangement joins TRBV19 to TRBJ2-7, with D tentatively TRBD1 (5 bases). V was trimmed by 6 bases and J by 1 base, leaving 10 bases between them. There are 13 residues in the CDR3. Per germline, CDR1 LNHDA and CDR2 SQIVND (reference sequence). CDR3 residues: CASRRKGSYEQYF. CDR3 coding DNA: TGTGCCAGTAGACGTAAGGGGTCCTACGAGCAGTACTTC.